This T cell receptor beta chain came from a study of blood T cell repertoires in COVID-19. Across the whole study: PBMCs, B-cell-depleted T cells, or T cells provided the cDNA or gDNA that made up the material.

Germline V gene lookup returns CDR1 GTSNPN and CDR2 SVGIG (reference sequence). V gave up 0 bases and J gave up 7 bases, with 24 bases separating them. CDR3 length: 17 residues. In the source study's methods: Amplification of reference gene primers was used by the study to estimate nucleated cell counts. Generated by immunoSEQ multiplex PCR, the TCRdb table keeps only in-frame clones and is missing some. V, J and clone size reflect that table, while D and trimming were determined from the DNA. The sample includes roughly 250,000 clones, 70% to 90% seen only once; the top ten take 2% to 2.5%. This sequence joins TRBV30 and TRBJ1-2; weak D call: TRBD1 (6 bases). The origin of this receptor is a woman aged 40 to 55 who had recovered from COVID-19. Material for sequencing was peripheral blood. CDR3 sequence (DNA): TGTGCCTGGAGTGTAGCCCACCGACAGGCCTTTGGGGGTGGCTACACCTTC. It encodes CAWSVAHRQAFGGGYTF.